Listed here are 10 T cell receptor gamma chains from one sample, sequenced in a study of in vitro expanded adult blood gammadelta T cells. No antigen has been assigned to these receptors. TCRdb re-processed the 5' RACE reads using CATT. Of several hundred gamma-chain clones in the sample, 13% were seen once. FACS sorting after expansion isolated live CD3+ TCRgammadelta+ Vgamma9+ Vdelta2+ T cells. Before expansion, PBMC got 1 uM zoledronate for one day and were washed three times. Expansion lasted 11 to 15 days, and IL-2 was replenished every 3 to 4 days. Sequenced here: gamma-delta T cells from peripheral blood expanded in culture, sampled from an in vitro culture stimulated with zoledronate. These receptors originate from an adult in good health.

This clone was seen just once. A far larger clone lies a single base away; this is likely a read error. The J segment is TRGJP; no V gene was assigned. CDR3 length equals 17 residues. CDR3 bases: TGTGCCTTGTGGGAGGTGCCGGGGGAGTTGGGCAAAAAAATTAAGGTATTT. As protein: CALWEVPGELGKKIKVF.

This clone is large by share. Distinct nucleotide sequences in the sample also encode this CDR3. This sequence joins TRGV9 and TRGJP. This CDR3 is built from 16 residues. V trimming: 0 bases; J trimming: 7 bases; junction bases outside the gene matches: 3. Germline assignment: CDR1 GITISATS and CDR2 ISYDGTV (reference sequence). CDR3: CALWEVQELGKKIKVF. The DNA of the CDR3 is TGTGCCTTGTGGGAGGTGCAGGAGTTGGGCAAAAAAATCAAGGTATTT.

Sample share makes this clone large. V is TRGV9 and J is TRGJP. The V gene's germline CDR1 is GITISATS and CDR2 ISYDGTV (reference sequence). There are 15 residues in the CDR3. Trimming took 4 bases from V and 5 from J; bases not matched to a gene: 2. This CDR3 reads CALWDKELGKKIKVF. DNA of the CDR3: TGTGCCTTGTGGGACAAAGAGTTGGGCAAAAAAATCAAGGTATTT.

In its sample, this clone ranks as large. This sequence may be a read error, since a much larger clone differs from it by one base. Distinct nucleotide sequences in the sample also encode this CDR3. The chain employs TRGV9 and TRGJP. J gave up 7 bases and V 0 bases, and 3 bases lay outside the gene matches. The CDR3 length is 16 residues. Germline V gene data show CDR1 as GITISATS and CDR2 as ISYDGTV (reference sequence). As DNA, the CDR3 is TGTGCCTTGTGGGAGGTGCACGAGTTGGGCAAAAAAATCAAGGTATTT. Translating gives CALWEVHELGKKIKVF.

Only a few counts were recorded for this clone. Possible read error: a much larger clone is one base away. Other DNA sequences from this sample encode an identical CDR3 as well. J is TRGJP and V is TRGV9. This CDR3 has 17 amino acids. From germline, CDR1 is GITISATS and CDR2 ISYDGTV (reference sequence). This chain's CDR3 is CALWEGRQELGKKIKVF. CDR3 in DNA: TGCGCCTTGTGGGAGGGCCGGCAAGAGTTGGGCAAAAAAATCAAGGTATTT.

This clone is large within its sample. The rearrangement joins TRGV9 to TRGJP. Trimming removed 3 bases from V and 9 bases from J; junction bases left unmatched: 5. The CDR3 loop spans 15 amino acids. Germline loops: CDR1 GITISATS, CDR2 ISYDGTV (reference sequence). CDR3 region: CALWELGLGKKIKVF. CDR3 bases: TGTGCCTTGTGGGAGCTCGGGTTGGGCAAAAAAATCAAGGTATTT.

This clone was counted a single time. A far larger clone is one nucleotide away, so this likely arose from a read error. The chain has TRGV9 and TRGJP. Assignment of the J gene here rests on matching the DNA to germline, because TCRdb gives none. The V segment lost 1 base and the J segment 13 bases; nucleotides outside the gene matches: 13. CDR1 and CDR2 from the germline V gene are GITISATS and ISYDGTV (reference sequence). The CDR3 sequence is 17 residues long. Here the CDR3 DNA reads TGTGCCTTGTGGGAGGTCGTTAAAAGGTTTGGCAAAAAAATCAAGGTATTT. Translating it yields CALWEVVKRFGKKIKVF.

The J gene is TRGJP, the V gene TRGV9. The J gene, not given by TCRdb, was assigned here from a germline match of the nucleotide sequence. The germline CDR1 and CDR2 sequences are GITISATS and ISYDGTV (reference sequence). V was pared by 3 bases and J by 5 bases, with 4 bases of the junction left unmatched. CDR3 length: 16 residues. CDR3 protein: CALWERKELGKKIKVF. The CDR3 DNA reads as TGTGCCTTGTGGGAGCGAAAAGAGTTGGGCAAAAAAATCAAGGTATTT.

The sample holds a few counts of this clone. The protein held in TCRdb is that of a much larger clone and does not match this DNA's translation at residue 4, likely because of a read error; the protein shown is translated from the DNA. The gene calls are TRGV9 and TRGJP. CDR3 size: 18 residues. Germline CDR1 and CDR2: GITISATS and ISYDGTV (reference sequence). The CDR3 reads CALGEVLIEELGKKIKVF. As DNA, the CDR3 is TGTGCCTTGGGGGAGGTGCTTATCGAAGAGTTGGGCAAAAAAATCAAGGTATTT.

With regard to this clone: Since a far larger clone is one base different, this is likely a read error. This sequence joins TRGV9 and TRGJP. Assignment of the J gene here rests on matching the DNA to germline, because TCRdb gives none. In germline, CDR1 is GITISATS, CDR2 ISYDGTV (reference sequence). The CDR3 is made up of 17 amino acids. The CDR3 sequence: CALGEVLPELGKKIKVF. The CDR3 coding sequence is TGTGCCTTGGGGGAGGTCCTACCCGAGTTGGGCAAAAAAATCAAGGTATTT.